This T cell receptor beta chain came from a study of spatial heterogeneity in lung cancer. Study-level points and caveats: Circulating ubiquitous expanded tumor TCRs were observed more frequently at resection than at follow-up.

This clonotype was recorded at least ten times. What it recognizes is unknown. Every molecule of TCR cDNA had its own unique molecular identifier. In TCRdb, the 5' RACE reads were re-called with MiXCR into one record per CDR3 protein. The sample carries around 89,000 distinct CDR3 sequences, around 12% recorded once. This sample's time point: sample taken at primary tumor resection. TCRs were sequenced from unsorted whole RNA of tumor, nontumor lung or PBMC. This material consisted of PBMCs, taken at surgery. This receptor was taken from a male donor with early-stage non-small cell lung cancer.

The CDR3 loop reads CASTKRERGETQYF. CDR3 coding DNA: TGTGCCAGCACCAAACGGGAGAGGGGAGAGACCCAGTACTTC. V usage is TRBV6-2 or TRBV6-3 and J usage is TRBJ2-5; the D gene is possibly TRBD2 (6 bases). Germline V lookup: CDR1 MNHEY, CDR2 SVGEGT. Trimming left V 7 bases short and J 4 bases short, with 16 bases between. The CDR3 is 14 amino acids.